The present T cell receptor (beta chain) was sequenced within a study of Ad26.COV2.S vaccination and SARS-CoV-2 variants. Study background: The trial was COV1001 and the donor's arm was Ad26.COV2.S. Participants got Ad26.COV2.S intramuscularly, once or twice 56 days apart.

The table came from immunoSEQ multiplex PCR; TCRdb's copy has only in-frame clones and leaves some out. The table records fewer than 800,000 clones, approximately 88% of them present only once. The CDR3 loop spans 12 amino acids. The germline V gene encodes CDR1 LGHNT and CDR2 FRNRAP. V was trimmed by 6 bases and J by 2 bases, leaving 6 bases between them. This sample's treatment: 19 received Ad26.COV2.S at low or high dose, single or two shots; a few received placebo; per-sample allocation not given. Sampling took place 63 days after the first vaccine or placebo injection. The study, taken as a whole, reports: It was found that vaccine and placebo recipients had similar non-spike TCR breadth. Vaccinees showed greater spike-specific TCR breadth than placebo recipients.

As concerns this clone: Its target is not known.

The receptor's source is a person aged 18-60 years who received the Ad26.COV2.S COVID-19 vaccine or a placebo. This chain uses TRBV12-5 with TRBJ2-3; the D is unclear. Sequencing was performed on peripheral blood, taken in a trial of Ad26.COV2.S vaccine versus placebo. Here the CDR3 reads CASGQTTDTQYF. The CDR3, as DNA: TGTGCTAGTGGCCAAACCACAGATACGCAGTATTTT.